This T cell receptor beta chain was recorded in a study of neurological immune-mediated disorders. In TCRdb, the 5' RACE reads were re-called with MiXCR into one record per CDR3 protein. Altogether 30,000 to 45,000 distinct CDR3 sequences are present, 10% to 13% being singletons, with the ten largest covering 5.5% to 7%. V shed 3 bases and J shed 0 bases, with 10 bases lying between them. CDR3 length equals 14 residues. CDR1 and CDR2 from the germline V gene are DFQATT and SNEGSKA (reference sequence). This clonotype was seen at least ten times. The antigen is not known. Overall study findings and caveats: The greatest TCR clonal expansion occurred in HTLV-1-associated myelopathy and the least in multiple sclerosis, which fell below healthy controls.

The sample taken for sequencing was PBMCs. The V gene is TRBV20-1, the J gene TRBJ2-3; a possible D gene is TRBD2 (6 bases). This clonotype originated in a woman between 25 and 40 years old with HTLV-1-associated myelopathy (HAM/TSP). CDR3 loop: CSARRGLSTDTQYF. The CDR3 DNA is TGCAGTGCTAGGCGGGGACTTAGCACAGATACGCAGTATTTT.